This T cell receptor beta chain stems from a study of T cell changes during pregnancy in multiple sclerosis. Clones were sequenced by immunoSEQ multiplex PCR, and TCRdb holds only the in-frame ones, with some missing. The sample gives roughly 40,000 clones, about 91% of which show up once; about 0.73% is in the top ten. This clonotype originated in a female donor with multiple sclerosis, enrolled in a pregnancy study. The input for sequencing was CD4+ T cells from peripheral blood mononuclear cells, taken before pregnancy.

CDR3: CASSPVGGFEAFF. The CDR3 bases are TGTGCCAGCAGCCCCGTCGGGGGGTTTGAAGCTTTCTTT. This sequence joins TRBV5-6 and TRBJ1-1; a weak D match, TRBD1 (5 bases). Germline CDR1 reads SGHDT; CDR2 reads YYEEEE. V was shortened by 4 bases and J by 7 bases, with 14 bases between the two germline ends. This CDR3 is built from 13 residues.